These T cell receptor beta chains were read from a single sample in a study of T cell responses to AZD1222 COVID-19 vaccine. The assay was immunoSEQ multiplex PCR, and TCRdb's table has in-frame clones only and misses some. This table has approximately 180,000 clones, 88% appearing once. This specimen consisted of peripheral blood, obtained 28 days after the second AZD1222 dose. The receptors were sampled from an adult who received the AZD1222 COVID-19 vaccine. CDR3s include the opening cysteine and the closing phenylalanine or tryptophan. The D gene is left open where the match is weak. Some rows have no size entry. The others give once, few or many, or a class for an expanded clone.

>TRBV27|-|-|TRBJ1-2
TGTGCCAGCAGCGGGGGGGACTCGTTAAAGGGTGGCTACACCTTC
CASSGGDSLKGGYTF
>TRBV28|-|-|TRBJ2-7
TGTGCCAGCAGCCTAACCTACGAGCAGTACTTC
CASSLTYEQYF
>TRBV14|-|-|TRBJ2-7
TGTGCCAGCAGCCTTTGGACGGGCTCCTACGAGCAGTACTTC
CASSLWTGSYEQYF
>TRBV30|-|-|TRBJ1-2
TGTGCCTGGAGTGTATCCACCTTTGGCGGCTACACCTTC
CAWSVSTFGGYTF
>TRBV7-2|once|TRBD2|TRBJ2-1
TGTGCCAGCAGCTCCCCTAGCGGGAGGGCCTACAATGAGCAGTTCTTC
CASSSPSGRAYNEQFF
>TRBV7-2|once|TRBD2|TRBJ2-1
TGTGCCAGCAGCCTCGGACTAGCCTACAATGAGCAGTTCTTC
CASSLGLAYNEQFF
>TRBV6-1|-|TRBD1|TRBJ2-7
TGTGCCAGCAGTGACCAGACCGGGACAGCCTCCTACGAGCAGTACTTC
CASSDQTGTASYEQYF
>TRBV7-9|-|-|TRBJ1-2
TGTGCCAGCAGCCTCAGCAACTATGGCTACACCTTC
CASSLSNYGYTF
>TRBV10-3|-|TRBD1|TRBJ1-4
TGTGCCATCAGTCCTCAGGGGGCTGGTACTAATGAAAAACTGTTTTTT
CAISPQGAGTNEKLFF
>TRBV18|-|TRBD1|TRBJ2-1
TGTGCCAGCTCACAGGACAGGGGGCGAGTTGGCAATGAGCAGTTCTTC
CASSQDRGRVGNEQFF
>TRBV19|-|TRBD2|TRBJ2-7
TGTGCCAGTAGAGGGACGGGAGGCATCCACGAGCAGTACTTC
CASRGTGGIHEQYF
>TRBV7-9|-|-|TRBJ2-7
TGTGCCAGCAGCCTTCTTGACACCTACGAGCAGTACTTC
CASSLLDTYEQYF
>TRBV28|few|-|TRBJ1-1
TGTGCCAGCAGCTTAGGGGGGGGAAGAGCTTTCTTT
CASSLGGGRAFF
>TRBV5-4|once|-|TRBJ2-1
TGTGCCAGCAGCTTTCTAGGGCGCAATGAGCAGTTCTTC
CASSFLGRNEQFF
>TRBV18|-|-|TRBJ2-2
TGTGCCAGCTCACCACGGGAAGGGGAGCTGTTTTTT
CASSPREGELFF
>TRBV19|once|-|TRBJ2-7
TGTGCCAGTAGTATTCCTGGGAGCTACGAGCAGTACTTC
CASSIPGSYEQYF
>TRBV28|-|TRBD2|TRBJ2-7
TGTGCCAGCAGTATACGGACTAGCGACTCCTACGAGCAGTACTTC
CASSIRTSDSYEQYF
>TRBV7-7|-|TRBD1|TRBJ2-7
TGTGCTAGCAGCTTAGAACAGGGGTCCTACGAGCAGTACTTC
CASSLEQGSYEQYF
>TRBV10-3|-|-|TRBJ2-7
TGTGCCATCAGGGACGGGACGGCCTCCTACGAGCAGTACTTC
CAIRDGTASYEQYF
>TRBV6-5|-|-|TRBJ2-7
TGTGCCAGCAGTTACTCGAGAAGCTCCTACGAGCAGTACTTC
CASSYSRSSYEQYF
>TRBV14|-|-|TRBJ2-1
TGTGCCAGCAGCTTCGATATAGATCACTACAATGAGCAGTTCTTC
CASSFDIDHYNEQFF